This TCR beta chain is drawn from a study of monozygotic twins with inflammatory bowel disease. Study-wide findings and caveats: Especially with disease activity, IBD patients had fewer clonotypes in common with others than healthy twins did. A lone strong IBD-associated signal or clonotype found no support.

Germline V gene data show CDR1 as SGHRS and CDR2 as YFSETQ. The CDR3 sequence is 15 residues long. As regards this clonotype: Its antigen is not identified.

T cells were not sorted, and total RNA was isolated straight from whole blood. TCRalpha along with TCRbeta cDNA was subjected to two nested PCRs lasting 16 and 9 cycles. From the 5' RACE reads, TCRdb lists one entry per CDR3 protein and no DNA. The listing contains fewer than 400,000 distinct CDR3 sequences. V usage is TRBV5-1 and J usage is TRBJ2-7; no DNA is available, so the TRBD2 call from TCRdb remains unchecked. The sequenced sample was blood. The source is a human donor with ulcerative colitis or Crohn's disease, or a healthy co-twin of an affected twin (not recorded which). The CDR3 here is CASSLELAARYEQYF.